A selection of T cell receptor beta chains follows, all from one sample in a study of control samples from healthy donors and cancer patients. The data were produced by immunoSEQ multiplex PCR, yet TCRdb's version contains in-frame clones alone and is incomplete. The repertoire holds 130,000 to 150,000 clones, around 92% seen once, with roughly 3.2% in the top ten. The sample comprised blood. The source is a young man in good health. Each CDR3 is given with its conserved first and last residue. D genes are given only for firm matches. Clone size is not always given. Where it is, it says once, few, many or a class for expanded clones.

clone_size j_call v_call d_call cdr3_aa cdr3_nt
NA TRBJ2-5 TRBV7-7 TRBD1 CASSSQGAGETQYF TGTGCCAGCAGCTCACAGGGGGCCGGGGAGACCCAGTACTTC
NA TRBJ1-5 TRBV28 NA CASSPWGGSSNQPQHF TGTGCCAGCAGTCCTTGGGGAGGGTCTAGCAATCAGCCCCAGCATTTT
NA TRBJ2-3 TRBV2 TRBD1 CASNRDRGTDTQYF TGTGCCAGCAACCGGGACAGGGGCACAGATACGCAGTATTTT
NA TRBJ1-2 TRBV7-9 TRBD1 CASSSATGGNYGYTF TGTGCCAGCAGCTCAGCCACAGGGGGCAACTATGGCTACACCTTC
NA TRBJ2-7 TRBV5-8 NA CASSFVLRYEQYF TGTGCCAGCAGCTTTGTGTTGCGCTACGAGCAGTACTTC
once TRBJ1-6 TRBV7-9 NA CASSSQVASNNSPLHF TGTGCCAGCAGCTCCCAGGTTGCCTCGAATAATTCACCCCTCCACTTT
NA TRBJ1-2 TRBV10-3 TRBD1 CAISSRGNYGYTF TGTGCCATCAGTAGCAGGGGGAACTATGGCTACACCTTC
NA TRBJ2-1 TRBV5-1 NA CASNDGTASYNEQFF TGCGCCAGCAACGACGGGACCGCATCCTACAATGAGCAGTTCTTC
NA TRBJ2-1 TRBV19 TRBD2 CASSISGGADEQFF TGTGCCAGTAGTATTAGCGGGGGGGCCGATGAGCAGTTCTTC
once TRBJ1-1 TRBV14 NA CASSQWDRAHTEAFF TGTGCCAGCAGCCAATGGGACCGCGCACACACTGAAGCTTTCTTT
NA TRBJ2-1 TRBV5-1 NA CASSTNYNEQFF TGCGCCAGCAGCACCAACTACAATGAGCAGTTCTTC
NA TRBJ2-7 TRBV12-5 TRBD2 CASGLVLDRSGGEQYF TGTGCTAGTGGTTTGGTACTGGACAGGAGCGGGGGGGAGCAGTACTTC
NA TRBJ2-7 TRBV19 NA CASSPGFRYEQYF TGTGCCAGTAGTCCGGGATTTAGGTACGAGCAGTACTTC
NA TRBJ1-3 TRBV10-3 NA CAIRAGVGNTIYF TGTGCCATCAGGGCTGGGGTCGGAAACACCATATATTTT
NA TRBJ2-2 TRBV5-1 NA CASSLAQGGTGELFF TGCGCCAGCAGCTTGGCACAGGGAGGCACCGGGGAGCTGTTTTTT
once TRBJ2-1 TRBV6-5 TRBD2 CASRTSGGHEQFF TGTGCCAGCAGGACTAGCGGGGGCCATGAGCAGTTCTTC
NA TRBJ1-6 TRBV5-1 NA CASSLSGRTNSPLHF TGCGCCAGCAGCTTGTCAGGAAGGACTAATTCACCCCTCCACTTT
NA TRBJ2-1 TRBV11-3 TRBD1 CASSSGTDNEQFF TGTGCCAGCAGCTCCGGGACAGACAATGAGCAGTTCTTC
NA TRBJ1-4 TRBV5-4 TRBD1 CASSFRTGVKSEKLFF TGTGCCAGCAGCTTTCGCACAGGGGTAAAGAGTGAAAAACTGTTTTTT
NA TRBJ2-3 TRBV6-4 NA CASSGGPTDTQYF TGTGCCAGCAGCGGGGGGCCCACAGATACGCAGTATTTT
once TRBJ2-3 TRBV7-8 NA CASSLSPGIRQATQYF TGTGCCAGCAGCCTAAGCCCCGGGATCAGACAGGCTACGCAGTATTTT
once TRBJ1-2 TRBV9 NA CASSKEEVTNYGYTF TGTGCCAGCAGCAAAGAGGAGGTAACTAACTATGGCTACACCTTC